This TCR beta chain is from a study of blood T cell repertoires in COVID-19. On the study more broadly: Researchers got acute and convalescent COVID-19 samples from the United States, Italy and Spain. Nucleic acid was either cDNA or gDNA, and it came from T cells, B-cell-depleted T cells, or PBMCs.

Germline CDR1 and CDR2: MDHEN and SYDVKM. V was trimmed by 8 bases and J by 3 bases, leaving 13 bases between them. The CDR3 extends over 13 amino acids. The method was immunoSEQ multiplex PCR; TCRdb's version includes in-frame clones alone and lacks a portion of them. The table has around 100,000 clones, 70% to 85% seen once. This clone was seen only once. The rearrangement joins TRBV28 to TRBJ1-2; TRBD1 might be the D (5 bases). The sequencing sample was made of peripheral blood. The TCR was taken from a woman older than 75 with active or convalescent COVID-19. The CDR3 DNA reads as TGTGCCAGCTTACGGCGGGGGGACTATGGCTACACCTTC. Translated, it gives CASLRRGDYGYTF.